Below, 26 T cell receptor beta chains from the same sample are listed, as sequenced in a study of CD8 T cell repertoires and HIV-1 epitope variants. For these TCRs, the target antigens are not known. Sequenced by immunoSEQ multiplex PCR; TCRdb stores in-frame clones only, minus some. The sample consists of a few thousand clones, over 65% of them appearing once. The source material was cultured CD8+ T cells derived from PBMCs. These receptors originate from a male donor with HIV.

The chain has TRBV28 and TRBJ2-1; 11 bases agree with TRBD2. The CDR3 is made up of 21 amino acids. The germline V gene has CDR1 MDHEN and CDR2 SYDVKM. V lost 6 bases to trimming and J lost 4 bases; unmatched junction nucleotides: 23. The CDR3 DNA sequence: TGTGCCAGCAGCCCTGGGGAGGTTTTTGATTTAGCGGGGGGGTGGTACAATGAGCAGTTCTTC. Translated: CASSPGEVFDLAGGWYNEQFF.

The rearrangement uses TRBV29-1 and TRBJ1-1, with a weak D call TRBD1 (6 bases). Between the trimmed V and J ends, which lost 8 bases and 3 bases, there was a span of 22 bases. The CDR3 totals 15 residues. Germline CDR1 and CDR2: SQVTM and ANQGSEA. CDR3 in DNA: TGCAGCAAAGAATCGCGACAGGACTGGGACACTGAAGCTTTCTTT. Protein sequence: CSKESRQDWDTEAFF.

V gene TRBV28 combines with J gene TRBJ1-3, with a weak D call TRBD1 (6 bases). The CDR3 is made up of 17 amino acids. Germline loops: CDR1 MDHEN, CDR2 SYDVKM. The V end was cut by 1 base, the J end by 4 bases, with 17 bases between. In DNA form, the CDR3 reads TGTGCCAGCAGTTTATATCAGGGGCATCTTGAAGGAAACACCATATATTTT. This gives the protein CASSLYQGHLEGNTIYF.

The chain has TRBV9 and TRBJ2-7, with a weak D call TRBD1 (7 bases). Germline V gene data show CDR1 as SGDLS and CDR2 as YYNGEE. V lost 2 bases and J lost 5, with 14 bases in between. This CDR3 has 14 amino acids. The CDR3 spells CASSVSGGMDEQYF. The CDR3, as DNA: TGTGCCAGCAGCGTGTCAGGGGGGATGGACGAGCAGTACTTC.

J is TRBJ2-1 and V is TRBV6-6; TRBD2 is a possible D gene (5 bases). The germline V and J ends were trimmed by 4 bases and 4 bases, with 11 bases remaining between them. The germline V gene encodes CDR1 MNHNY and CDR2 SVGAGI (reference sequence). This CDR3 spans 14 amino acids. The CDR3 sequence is CASSSPTIYNEQFF. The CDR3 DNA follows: TGTGCCAGCAGTTCCCCGACTATTTACAATGAGCAGTTCTTC.

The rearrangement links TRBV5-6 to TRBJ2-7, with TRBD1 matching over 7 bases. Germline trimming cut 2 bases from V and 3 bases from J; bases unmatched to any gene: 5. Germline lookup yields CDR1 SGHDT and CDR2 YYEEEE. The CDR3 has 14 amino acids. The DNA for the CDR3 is TGTGCCAGCAGCTTTACGACAGGGAGCTACGAGCAGTACTTC. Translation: CASSFTTGSYEQYF.

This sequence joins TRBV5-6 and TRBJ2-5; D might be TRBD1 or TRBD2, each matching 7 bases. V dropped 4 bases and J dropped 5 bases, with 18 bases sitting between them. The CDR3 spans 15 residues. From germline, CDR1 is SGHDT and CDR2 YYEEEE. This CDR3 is CASSPGRGLGETQYF. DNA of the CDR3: TGTGCCAGCAGCCCGGGGAGGGGGCTGGGGGAGACCCAGTACTTC.

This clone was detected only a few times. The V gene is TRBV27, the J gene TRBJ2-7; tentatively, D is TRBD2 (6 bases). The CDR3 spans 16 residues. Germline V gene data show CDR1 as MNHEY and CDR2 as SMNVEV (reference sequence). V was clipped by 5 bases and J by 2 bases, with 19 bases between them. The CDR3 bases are TGTGCCAGCAGTCCTCCGACGGGCGGGGTGCCCTACGAGCAGTACTTC. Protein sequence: CASSPPTGGVPYEQYF.

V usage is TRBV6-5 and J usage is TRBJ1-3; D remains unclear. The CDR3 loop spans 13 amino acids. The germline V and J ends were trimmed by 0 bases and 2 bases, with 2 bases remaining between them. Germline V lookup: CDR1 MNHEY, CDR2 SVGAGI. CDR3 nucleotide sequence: TGTGCCAGCAGTTACTCGACTGGAAACACCATATATTTT. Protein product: CASSYSTGNTIYF.

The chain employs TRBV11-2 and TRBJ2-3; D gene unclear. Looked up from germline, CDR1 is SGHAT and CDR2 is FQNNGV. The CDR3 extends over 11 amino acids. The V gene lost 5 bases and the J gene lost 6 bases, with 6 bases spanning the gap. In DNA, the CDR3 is TGTGCCAGCAGCCTGGAGGATACGCAGTATTTT. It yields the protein CASSLEDTQYF. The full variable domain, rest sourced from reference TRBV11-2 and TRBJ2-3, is EAGVAQSPRYKIIEKRQSVAFWCNPISGHATLYWYQQILGQGPKLLIQFQNNGVVDDSQLPKDRFSAERLKGVDSTLKIQPAKLEDSAVYLCASSLEDTQYFGPGTRLTVL.

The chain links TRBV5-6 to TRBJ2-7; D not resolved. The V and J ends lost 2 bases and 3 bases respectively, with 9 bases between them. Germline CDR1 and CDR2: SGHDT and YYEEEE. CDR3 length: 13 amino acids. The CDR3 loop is CASSFGSFYEQYF. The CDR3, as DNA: TGTGCCAGCAGCTTCGGGTCCTTCTACGAGCAGTACTTC.

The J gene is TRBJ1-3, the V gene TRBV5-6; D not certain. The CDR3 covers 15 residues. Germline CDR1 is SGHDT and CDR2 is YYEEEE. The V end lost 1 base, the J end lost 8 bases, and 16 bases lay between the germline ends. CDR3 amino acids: CASSLIVSDPDTIYF. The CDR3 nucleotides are TGTGCCAGCAGCTTGATTGTGTCAGATCCGGACACCATATATTTT.

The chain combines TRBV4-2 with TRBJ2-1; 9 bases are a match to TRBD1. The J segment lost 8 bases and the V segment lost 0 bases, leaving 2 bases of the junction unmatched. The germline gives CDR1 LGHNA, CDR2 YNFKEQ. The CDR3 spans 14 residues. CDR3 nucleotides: TGTGCCAGCAGCCAAGAGGACAGGGGATATGAGCAGTTCTTC. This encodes CASSQEDRGYEQFF.

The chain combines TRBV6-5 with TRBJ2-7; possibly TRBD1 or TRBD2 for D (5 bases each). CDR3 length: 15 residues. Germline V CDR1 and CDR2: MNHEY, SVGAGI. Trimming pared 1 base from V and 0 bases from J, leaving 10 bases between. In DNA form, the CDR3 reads TGTGCCAGCAGTTACTTGAGAGGGGCCTCCTACGAGCAGTACTTC. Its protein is CASSYLRGASYEQYF.

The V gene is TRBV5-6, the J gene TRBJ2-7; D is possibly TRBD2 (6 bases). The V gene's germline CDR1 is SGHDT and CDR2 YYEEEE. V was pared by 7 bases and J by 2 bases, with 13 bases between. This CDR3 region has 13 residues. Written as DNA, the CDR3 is TGTGCCAGCGGGAGGCTCTCGCCCTACGAGCAGTACTTC. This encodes CASGRLSPYEQYF.

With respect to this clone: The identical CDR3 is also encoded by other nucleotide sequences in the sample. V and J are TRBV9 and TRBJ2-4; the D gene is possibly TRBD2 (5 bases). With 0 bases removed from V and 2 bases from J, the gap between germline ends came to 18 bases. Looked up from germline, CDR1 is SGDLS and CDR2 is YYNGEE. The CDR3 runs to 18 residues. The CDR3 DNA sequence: TGTGCCAGCAGCGTAGAGGGCGGTAGCGCCGGTTCCAAAAACATTCAGTACTTC. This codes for CASSVEGGSAGSKNIQYF.

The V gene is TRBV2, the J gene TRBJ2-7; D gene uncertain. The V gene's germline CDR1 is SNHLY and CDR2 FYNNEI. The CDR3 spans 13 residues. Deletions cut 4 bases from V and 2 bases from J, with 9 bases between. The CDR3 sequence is CASSVPGTYEQYF. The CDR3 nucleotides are TGTGCCAGCAGTGTGCCAGGAACCTACGAGCAGTACTTC.

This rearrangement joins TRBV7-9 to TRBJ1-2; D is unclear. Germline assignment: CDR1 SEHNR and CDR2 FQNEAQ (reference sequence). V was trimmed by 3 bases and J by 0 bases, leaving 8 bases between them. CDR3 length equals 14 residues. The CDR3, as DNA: TGTGCCAGCAGCTTGGCCGTAGCTAACTATGGCTACACCTTC. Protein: CASSLAVANYGYTF.

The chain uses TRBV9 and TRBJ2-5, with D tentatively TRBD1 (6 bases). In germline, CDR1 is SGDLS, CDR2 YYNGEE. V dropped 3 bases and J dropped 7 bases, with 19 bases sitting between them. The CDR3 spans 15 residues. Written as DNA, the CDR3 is TGTGCCAGCAGCGGTCGGGACACCCTATACGGGACCCAGTACTTC. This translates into CASSGRDTLYGTQYF.

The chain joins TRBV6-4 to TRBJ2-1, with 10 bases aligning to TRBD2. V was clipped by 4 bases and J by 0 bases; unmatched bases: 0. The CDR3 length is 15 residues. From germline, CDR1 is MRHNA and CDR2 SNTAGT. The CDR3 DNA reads TGTGCCAGCAGTGCTAGCGGGGGCTCCTACAATGAGCAGTTCTTC. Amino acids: CASSASGGSYNEQFF.

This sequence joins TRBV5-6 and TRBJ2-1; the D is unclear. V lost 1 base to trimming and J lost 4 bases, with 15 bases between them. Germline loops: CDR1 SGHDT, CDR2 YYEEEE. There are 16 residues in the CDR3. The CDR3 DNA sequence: TGTGCCAGCAGCTTGCGGTCAGCATTTGGATACAATGAGCAGTTCTTC. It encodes CASSLRSAFGYNEQFF.

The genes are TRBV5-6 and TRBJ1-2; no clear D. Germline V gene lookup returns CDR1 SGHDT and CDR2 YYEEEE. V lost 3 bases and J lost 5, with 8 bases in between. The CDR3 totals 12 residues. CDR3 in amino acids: CASSSSLYGYTF. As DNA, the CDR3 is TGTGCCAGCAGCTCGAGCTTATATGGCTACACCTTC.

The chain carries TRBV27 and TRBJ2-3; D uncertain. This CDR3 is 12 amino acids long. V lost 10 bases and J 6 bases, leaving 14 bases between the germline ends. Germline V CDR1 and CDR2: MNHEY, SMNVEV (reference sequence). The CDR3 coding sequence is TGTGCCACCGCATCAACTCGGGATACGCAGTATTTT. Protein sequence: CATASTRDTQYF.

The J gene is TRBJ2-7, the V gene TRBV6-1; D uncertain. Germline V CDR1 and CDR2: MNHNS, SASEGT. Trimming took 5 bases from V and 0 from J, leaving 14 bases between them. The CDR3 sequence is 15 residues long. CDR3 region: CASSPPEKASYEQYF. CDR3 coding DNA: TGTGCCAGCAGTCCCCCCGAGAAGGCCTCCTACGAGCAGTACTTC.

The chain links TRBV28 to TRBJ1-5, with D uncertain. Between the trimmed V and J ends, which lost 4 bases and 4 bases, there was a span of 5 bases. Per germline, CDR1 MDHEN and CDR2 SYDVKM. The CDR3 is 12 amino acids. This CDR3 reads CASSYWNQPQHF. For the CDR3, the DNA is TGTGCCAGCAGTTATTGGAATCAGCCCCAGCATTTT.

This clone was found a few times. The CDR3 sequence: CASSYYGRGSYNEQFF. The CDR3 DNA reads as TGTGCCAGCAGTTACTATGGGAGGGGCTCTTACAATGAGCAGTTCTTC. The chain carries TRBV6-5 and TRBJ2-1, with 7 positions matching TRBD2. Germline V lookup: CDR1 MNHEY, CDR2 SVGAGI. This CDR3 spans 16 amino acids. V shed 1 base and J 4 bases; nucleotides not matched to a gene: 7.